The 16 T cell receptor beta chains given below trace back to one sample, sequenced in a study of a mutant IDH1 vaccine in newly diagnosed glioma. Time point denoted: week 11, during vaccination. Every vaccine dose comprised 300 ug of mutant IDH1 20-mer peptide plus topical imiquimod. Antigens of these TCRs are unknown. Profiled with immunoSEQ multiplex PCR; TCRdb holds only in-frame clones, not every one. The sample lists 110,000 or so clones, under 90% occurring once. Sequences were derived from PBMCs, sampled from a glioma patient whose treatment included an IDH1 peptide vaccine. These receptors originate from a woman aged 45 to 65 with glioma.

The chain couples TRBV10-2 to TRBJ1-1; D is undetermined. The V gene lost 6 bases and the J gene lost 0 bases, with 11 bases spanning the gap. This CDR3 contains 14 residues. Per germline, CDR1 WSHSY and CDR2 SAAADI. CDR3 nucleotide sequence: TGCGCCAGCAGGGATAGCGGAATGAACACTGAAGCTTTCTTT. Translation gives CASRDSGMNTEAFF.

V is TRBV5-1 and J is TRBJ2-6; 7 bases are shared with TRBD1. The ends lost 4 bases at V and 2 bases at J; junction bases unmatched: 3. This CDR3 has 15 residues. Germline-derived CDR1 and CDR2 are SGHRS and YFSETQ. CDR3 bases: TGCGCCAGCAGCCAAGACAGGGCTGGGGCCAACGTCCTGACTTTC. Translated: CASSQDRAGANVLTF.

This clone has a handful of counts. J is TRBJ2-1 and V is TRBV7-9; 11 positions match TRBD2. This CDR3 spans 19 amino acids. The germline CDR1 and CDR2 sequences are SEHNR and FQNEAQ (reference sequence). With V trimmed by 5 bases and J by 2 bases, 14 bases remained unmatched. The CDR3 sequence is CASSPGGSGRAVAYNEQFF. The DNA for the CDR3 is TGTGCCAGCAGCCCCGGGGGTAGCGGGAGGGCCGTGGCCTACAATGAGCAGTTCTTC. Complete variable domain (other parts from reference TRBV7-9 and TRBJ2-1): DTGVSQNPRHKITKRGQNVTFRCDPISEHNRLYWYRQTLGQGPEFLTYFQNEAQLEKSRLLSDRFSAERPKGSFSTLEIQRTEQGDSAMYLCASSPGGSGRAVAYNEQFFGPGTRLTVL.

The chain links TRBV28 to TRBJ1-6; D is undetermined. CDR1 MDHEN and CDR2 SYDVKM come from the germline V gene. CDR3 length equals 13 residues. V lost 5 bases to trimming and J lost 10 bases, with 12 bases between them. CDR3 DNA sequence: TGTGCCAGCAGTCCGACTGAGGTGTCACCCCTCCACTTT. Translated: CASSPTEVSPLHF.

The V call is TRBV5-5, the J call TRBJ1-1, with 7 bases aligning to TRBD1. J lost 5 bases, V lost 0 bases, and 7 bases had no gene match. The CDR3 length is 15 residues. Germline V CDR1 and CDR2: SGHKS, YYEKEE (reference sequence). CDR3 nucleotide sequence: TGTGCCAGCAGCTTGGCTAGGGGGCATGAGACTGAAGCTTTCTTT. Its protein product is CASSLARGHETEAFF.

The rearrangement uses TRBV30 and TRBJ1-5; D not resolved. Germline loops: CDR1 GTSNPN, CDR2 SVGIG (reference sequence). CDR3 size: 15 residues. The V and J ends lost 1 base and 4 bases respectively, with 14 bases between them. The CDR3 nucleotides are TGTGCCTGGAGTGGACCAGATATCGAGAATCAGCCCCAGCATTTT. It yields the protein CAWSGPDIENQPQHF.

The chain employs TRBV5-1 and TRBJ2-7, with 8 bases lining up with TRBD1. Germline-derived CDR1 and CDR2 are SGHRS and YFSETQ. The CDR3 covers 15 residues. Unmatched junction bases numbered 11, after V lost 4 bases and J lost 5 bases. CDR3 nucleotides: TGCGCCAGCAGCACTTTACCGGACAGGGTCCACGAGCAGTACTTC. Protein product: CASSTLPDRVHEQYF.

The genes are TRBV4-1 and TRBJ2-7; D is undetermined. Germline values: CDR1 MGHRA, CDR2 YSYEKL. Deletions cut 1 base from V and 5 bases from J, with 12 bases between. This CDR3 spans 14 amino acids. The CDR3 loop reads CASSQGLGRDEQYF. The CDR3 DNA reads TGCGCCAGCAGCCAAGGTCTAGGACGGGACGAGCAGTACTTC.

The V call is TRBV5-1, the J call TRBJ1-1; D is perhaps TRBD1 (5 bases). V lost 6 bases and J 3 bases, leaving 12 bases between the germline ends. This CDR3 is built from 13 residues. Per the germline V gene, CDR1 is SGHRS and CDR2 is YFSETQ. The CDR3: CASTRPGDTEAFF. CDR3 nucleotide sequence: TGCGCCAGCACGCGTCCGGGGGACACTGAAGCTTTCTTT.

This sequence joins TRBV2 and TRBJ2-5; the D call may be TRBD1 or TRBD2 (6 bases each). The CDR3 is 16 residues long. Deletions cut 1 base from V and 2 bases from J, with 14 bases between. Germline assignment: CDR1 SNHLY and CDR2 FYNNEI. Here the CDR3 reads CASSEGLRGVQETQYF. As DNA, the CDR3 is TGTGCCAGCAGTGAAGGCTTAAGGGGGGTACAAGAGACCCAGTACTTC.

The chain recombines TRBV18 with TRBJ2-1; D ambiguous. The germline V and J ends were trimmed by 2 bases and 8 bases, with 7 bases remaining between them. The CDR3 length is 12 residues. CDR1 and CDR2 (germline): KGHSH, LQKENI. CDR3 protein: CASSPRVHEQFF. The CDR3 DNA reads as TGTGCCAGCTCACCAAGGGTACATGAGCAGTTCTTC.

This clone has just one count. The chain uses TRBV28 and TRBJ1-4; no firm D call. This CDR3 is 14 amino acids long. V was shortened by 2 bases and J by 8 bases, with 12 bases between the two germline ends. The germline V gene has CDR1 MDHEN and CDR2 SYDVKM. Here the CDR3 reads CASSLAPEREKLFF. DNA of the CDR3: TGTGCCAGCAGTTTAGCACCCGAAAGGGAAAAACTGTTTTTT.

The chain's CDR3 is CASTTIGAPRTYEQYF. DNA of the CDR3: TGTGCCAGCACCACCATAGGGGCACCGAGAACCTACGAGCAGTACTTC. The chain joins TRBV28 to TRBJ2-7, with D maybe TRBD1 (5 bases). Trimming removed 7 bases from V and 2 bases from J, with 21 bases in between. Germline CDR1 MDHEN, CDR2 SYDVKM. The CDR3 length is 16 residues.

The J gene is TRBJ2-7, the V gene TRBV7-2; 11 bases agree with TRBD2. CDR3 length equals 16 residues. The germline V gene has CDR1 SGHTA and CDR2 FQGNSA. Unmatched junction bases numbered 11, after V lost 6 bases and J lost 4 bases. The CDR3: CASSTGLAAAGYEQYF. The CDR3 nucleotides are TGTGCCAGCAGTACGGGACTAGCGGCTGCCGGATACGAGCAGTACTTC.

The chain links TRBV10-2 to TRBJ2-7; 7 bases are a match to TRBD2. Germline V lookup: CDR1 WSHSY, CDR2 SAAADI. The CDR3 totals 15 residues. The J segment lost 4 bases and the V segment lost 6 bases, leaving 12 bases of the junction unmatched. The CDR3 sequence: CASRDRLAGSYEQYF. The CDR3 DNA follows: TGCGCCAGCAGAGATAGACTAGCCGGGTCATACGAGCAGTACTTC.

The chain recombines TRBV10-3 with TRBJ2-1; 11 bases line up with TRBD1. J gave up 5 bases and V 6 bases, and 3 bases lay outside the gene matches. Germline V gene sequence: CDR1 ENHRY, CDR2 SYGVKD. The CDR3 runs 14 residues. This CDR3 is CAISPGQGDNEQFF. CDR3 nucleotides: TGTGCCATCAGCCCGGGACAGGGGGACAATGAGCAGTTCTTC.